The entry that follows covers one T cell receptor beta chain sequence. Its antigen is undetermined. The data stem from a study of graft-versus-host responses after intestinal transplantation. Broader study findings: The authors found GvH clones in recipient marrow, some appearing first in ileum or blood. Allograft graft-versus-host to host-versus-graft clonal ratios ran high in patients with graft-donor T cell macrochimerism.

The germline V gene has CDR1 SNHLY and CDR2 FYNNEI. This CDR3 has 16 residues. The V end was cut by 1 base, the J end by 2 bases, with 15 bases between. The method was immunoSEQ multiplex PCR; TCRdb's version includes in-frame clones alone and lacks a portion of them. This sample carries approximately 8,200 clones, over 90% of them seen once, and the ten largest clones take 2.1%. This sample comprised PBMCs, obtained 11 days after intestinal transplantation. This rearrangement joins TRBV2 to TRBJ2-7; weak D call: TRBD1 (6 bases). The origin of this receptor is a human patient who received an intestinal transplant, so some T cells may come from the graft donor. CDR3 sequence reads: CASSEGPQGPAYEQYF. The CDR3 DNA reads as TGTGCCAGCAGTGAAGGCCCGCAGGGGCCGGCCTACGAGCAGTACTTC.